What follows are 10 T cell receptor beta chains derived from one specimen sequenced in a study of T cell responses to AZD1222 COVID-19 vaccine. Clones were sequenced by immunoSEQ multiplex PCR, and TCRdb holds only the in-frame ones, with some missing. The sample has 60,000 to 75,000 clones; 84% are singletons. The sample was peripheral blood, taken on day 0 of AZD1222 vaccination. These receptors were obtained from an adult in good health.

The gene calls are TRBV19 and TRBJ1-2, with D hard to call. V gave up 1 base and J gave up 2 bases, with 11 bases separating them. The germline gives CDR1 LNHDA, CDR2 SQIVND (reference sequence). The CDR3 loop spans 15 amino acids. This CDR3 reads CASSIAGSNNYGYTF. CDR3 in DNA: TGTGCCAGTAGTATAGCTGGAAGTAACAACTATGGCTACACCTTC. Looking up the rest from reference TRBV19 and TRBJ1-2 gives the full variable domain: DGGITQSPKYLFRKEGQNVTLSCEQNLNHDAMYWYRQDPGQGLRLIYYSQIVNDFQKGDIAEGYSVSREKKESFPLTVTSAQKNPTAFYLCASSIAGSNNYGYTFGSGTRLTVV.

The rearrangement uses TRBV12-5 and TRBJ2-5; D is unclear. The CDR3 runs 11 residues. Germline CDR1 reads LGHNT; CDR2 reads FRNRAP. The ends were cut back, 6 bases at V and 7 bases at J, with 9 bases in the middle. The CDR3 bases are TGTGCTAGTGGCCATGAGTGGACCCAGTACTTC. It translates to CASGHEWTQYF.

V and J are TRBV14 and TRBJ2-7; D may be TRBD1 (6 bases). Germline V gene data show CDR1 as SGHDN and CDR2 as FVKESK. This CDR3 region has 15 residues. V was pared by 1 base and J by 2 bases, with 12 bases between. CDR3 bases: TGTGCCAGCAGCCAAGGGGGACACCCGCCCTACGAGCAGTACTTC. Its translation: CASSQGGHPPYEQYF.

The rearrangement joins TRBV7-7 to TRBJ2-1; D might be TRBD1 (5 bases). Germline lookup yields CDR1 SSHAT and CDR2 FNYEAQ (reference sequence). The CDR3 has 16 amino acids. The V end lost 5 bases, the J end lost 4 bases, and 18 bases lay between the germline ends. CDR3 nucleotide sequence: TGTGCCAGCAGCCCAGGGATCTTAAGTGCGTACAATGAGCAGTTCTTC. Its protein product is CASSPGILSAYNEQFF.

The rearrangement links TRBV5-1 to TRBJ2-5; D is ambiguous. The length of the CDR3 is 13 residues. Germline values: CDR1 SGHRS, CDR2 YFSETQ. V was shortened by 5 bases and J by 1 base, with 9 bases between the two germline ends. The CDR3 coding sequence is TGCGCCAGCAGTCTAAGCCCCCAAGAGACCCAGTACTTC. This encodes CASSLSPQETQYF.

The chain has TRBV24-1 and TRBJ1-2, with 11 bases that match TRBD1. The CDR3 is 18 residues long. Germline CDR1 KGHDR, CDR2 SFDVKD. V shed 3 bases and J 3 bases; nucleotides not matched to a gene: 11. CDR3 in DNA: TGTGCCACCAGTGATCCTAATTCCGGGACAGGGGGGGACTATGGCTACACCTTC. Residues: CATSDPNSGTGGDYGYTF.

This chain uses TRBV6-5 with TRBJ1-1, with a tentative D call TRBD1 (5 bases). Trimming left V 7 bases short and J 1 base short, with 13 bases between. CDR1 is MNHEY, CDR2 SVGAGI, per germline. There are 14 residues in the CDR3. As DNA, the CDR3 is TGTGCCAGCACCTCCGGGACCGAGAACACTGAAGCTTTCTTT. The encoded protein is CASTSGTENTEAFF.

This rearrangement joins TRBV7-2 to TRBJ1-1; D is perhaps TRBD1 (6 bases). CDR1 and CDR2 from the germline V gene are SGHTA and FQGNSA. CDR3 length: 13 residues. Trimming left V 5 bases short and J 4 bases short, with 11 bases between. The CDR3 spells CASSGGRGTEAFF. The CDR3 DNA is TGTGCCAGCAGCGGCGGCAGGGGCACTGAAGCTTTCTTT. The entire variable domain, with the rest obtained from reference TRBV7-2 and TRBJ1-1, is as follows: GAGVSQSPSNKVTEKGKDVELRCDPISGHTALYWYRQSLGQGLEFLIYFQGNSAPDKSGLPSDRFSAERTGGSVSTLTIQRTQQEDSAVYLCASSGGRGTEAFFGQGTRLTVV.

The chain links TRBV4-1 to TRBJ1-5, with 7 bases aligning to TRBD1. Looked up from germline, CDR1 is MGHRA and CDR2 is YSYEKL. The CDR3 is 15 amino acids. Trimming took 4 bases from V and 0 from J; bases not matched to a gene: 3. The CDR3 loop reads CASSRDRLSNQPQHF. As DNA, the CDR3 is TGCGCCAGCAGCCGGGACAGACTTAGCAATCAGCCCCAGCATTTT.

V usage is TRBV6-5 and J usage is TRBJ2-5; D gene ambiguous. This CDR3 is built from 12 residues. Trimming cost V 0 bases and J 5 bases, with 4 bases left between them. Germline V CDR1 and CDR2: MNHEY, SVGAGI. As DNA, the CDR3 is TGTGCCAGCAGTTACTCGTCTGAGACCCAGTACTTC. Amino acid sequence: CASSYSSETQYF.